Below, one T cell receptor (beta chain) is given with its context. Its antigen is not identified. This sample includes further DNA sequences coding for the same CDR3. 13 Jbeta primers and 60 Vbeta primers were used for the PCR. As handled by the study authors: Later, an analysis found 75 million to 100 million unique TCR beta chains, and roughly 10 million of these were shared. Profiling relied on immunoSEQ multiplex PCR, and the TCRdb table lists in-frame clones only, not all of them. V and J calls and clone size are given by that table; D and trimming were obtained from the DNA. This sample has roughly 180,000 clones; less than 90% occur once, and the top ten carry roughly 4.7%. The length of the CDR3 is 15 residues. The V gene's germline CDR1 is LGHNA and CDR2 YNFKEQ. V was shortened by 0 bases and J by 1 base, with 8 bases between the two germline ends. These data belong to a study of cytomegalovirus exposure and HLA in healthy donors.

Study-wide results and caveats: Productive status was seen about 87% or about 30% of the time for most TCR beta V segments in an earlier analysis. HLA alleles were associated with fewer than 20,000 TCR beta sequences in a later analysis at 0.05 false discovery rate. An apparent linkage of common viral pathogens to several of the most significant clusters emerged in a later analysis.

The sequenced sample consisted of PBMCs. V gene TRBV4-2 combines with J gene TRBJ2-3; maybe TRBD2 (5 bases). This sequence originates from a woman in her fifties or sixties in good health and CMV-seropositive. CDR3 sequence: CASSQDPGGTDTQYF. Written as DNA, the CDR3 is TGTGCCAGCAGCCAAGATCCCGGGGGCACAGATACGCAGTATTTT.